These 3 T cell receptor beta chains were all obtained from the same sample, sequenced in a study of molecular identifiers for immune sequencing clone quantification. One entry per CDR3 protein results from TCRdb running MiXCR on the PCR reads. The table includes over 550,000 distinct CDR3 sequences, about 25% detected once. The sequenced material came from naive CD8+ T cells from blood, with Jurkat cell RNA spiked in. Specified subset: FACS-sorted CD8+CD4-CCR7+CD45RA+ naive T cells. Source of these receptors: a human donor in good health. Some libraries in this study had Jurkat cell RNA spiked in.

The chain couples TRBV30 to TRBJ2-2, with D perhaps TRBD1 (5 bases). Trimming removed 3 bases from V and 6 bases from J, with 14 bases in between. CDR1 is GTSNPN and CDR2 is SVGIG in the germline V gene (reference sequence). There are 14 residues in the CDR3. The CDR3 nucleotides are TGTGCCTGGAGAGAGCCAGGGCACCCCGGGGAGCTGTTTTTT. Its translation is CAWREPGHPGELFF.

This clonotype was recorded many times. The chain joins TRBV4-1 to TRBJ2-7; tentative D call: TRBD1 (6 bases). Germline-derived CDR1 and CDR2 are MGHRA and YSYEKL. V lost 5 bases to trimming and J lost 3 bases, with 11 bases between them. The CDR3 runs to 13 residues. The CDR3 bases are TGCGCCAGCAGCAGCCGGGACAACTACGAGCAGTACTTC. Protein: CASSSRDNYEQYF.

The table lists this clonotype with a few counts. V and J are TRBV23-1 and TRBJ1-4; the match to TRBD1 covers 7 bases. TRBV23-1 carries the ORF label, with uncertain function. This CDR3 comprises 16 residues. V shed 3 bases and J 0 bases; nucleotides not matched to a gene: 4. CDR3 nucleotides: TGCGCCAGCAGTCATCGGACAGGTGCAACTAATGAAAAACTGTTTTTT. It yields the protein CASSHRTGATNEKLFF.